The T cell receptor (beta chain) described here comes from a study of blood T cell repertoires in COVID-19. In the study overall: Spain, Italy and the United States supplied samples that represented acute and convalescent COVID-19. PBMCs, B-cell-depleted T cells, or T cells were the source of the cDNA or gDNA that made up the material.

In the source study's methods: Researchers report that nucleated cell counts were estimated from reference gene primer amplification. The method was immunoSEQ multiplex PCR; TCRdb's version includes in-frame clones alone and lacks a portion of them. V and J calls and clone size come straight from that table; D and trimming were deduced from the DNA. The repertoire consists of about 280,000 clones, with 88% occurring once and the leading ten covering 9.4%. The CDR3 spans 15 residues. Germline CDR1 and CDR2: SGHRS and YFSETQ. The ends lost 4 bases at V and 5 bases at J; junction bases unmatched: 9. The sample taken for sequencing was peripheral blood. The chain recombines TRBV5-1 with TRBJ1-3; 7 bases are a match to TRBD1. This sequence originates from a man between 18 and 29 years old with active or convalescent COVID-19. Written as DNA, the CDR3 is TGCGCCAGCAGCCCTACTCAGGGGGTGCGAAACACCATATATTTT. It translates to CASSPTQGVRNTIYF.